The clone carrying this TCR beta chain has only a few counts. In germline, CDR1 is MGHRA, CDR2 YSYEKL. The CDR3 totals 16 residues. After removal of 3 bases from V and 5 bases from J, the junction contained 6 bases not matched to a gene. cDNA libraries for TCR alpha and TCR beta, carrying sample barcodes and UMIs, came from 5'RACE with constant-segment primers. MiXCR, run by TCRdb on the 5' RACE reads, gives a single entry per CDR3 protein. The sample lists a few hundred thousand distinct CDR3 sequences; about 23% were seen once. This sample was taken from a study of T-cell memory formation after mild COVID-19.

This TCR was sampled from an adult woman who had mild COVID-19 (a few samples of this study predate the infection). Cell type and time point are not known. The rearrangement joins TRBV4-1 to TRBJ1-4; 10 bases align to TRBD1. The sample was PBMCs or a T cell subset sorted from them (not recorded which). The CDR3 DNA is TGCGCCAGCAGCCACCTTCCGGGACAGGGGAATGAAAAACTGTTTTTT. Its translation: CASSHLPGQGNEKLFF.